These 26 T cell receptor beta chains were all obtained from the same sample, sequenced in a study of T cells in Graves' hyperthyroidism and ophthalmopathy (dated by TCRdb to about 2019). The receptor library was made with multiplex PCR. The data were produced on an Illumina HiSeq 2000. TCR beta CDR3 regions were amplified from RNA transcripts. The first round of RT-PCR for the TCR CDR3 was performed with the HTBI primer set and the Qiagen OneStep RT-PCR kit. The public reads were quality trimmed at Q25 with fastp and then assembled into clones with MiXCR by TCRdb, keeping productive beta chains. All rows with the same CDR3 protein become a single entry with the most common DNA and genes. Here the sample has 350,000 or so distinct CDR3 sequences; 15% to 20% occur a single time. In total, the top ten clones hold around 47% of the sample. Source material: blood. Every receptor here comes from a woman aged 45 to 65 with Graves' hyperthyroidism.

The sample holds many counts of this clonotype. The chain joins TRBV5-1 to TRBJ2-5, with TRBD1 identical over 9 bases. The ends lost 0 bases at V and 2 bases at J; junction bases unmatched: 5. The CDR3 has 16 amino acids. Looked up from germline, CDR1 is SGHRS and CDR2 is YFSETQ. DNA of the CDR3: TGCGCCAGCAGCTTGGGTGCGGGACAGGGACAAGAGACCCAGTACTTC. Its translation: CASSLGAGQGQETQYF.

V usage is TRBV7-9 and J usage is TRBJ2-1, with TRBD2 identical over 12 bases. CDR1 SEHNR and CDR2 FQNEAQ come from the germline V gene (reference sequence). The CDR3 loop spans 15 amino acids. V trimming: 6 bases; J trimming: 8 bases; junction bases outside the gene matches: 8. The CDR3 here is CASRPTSGRLHEQFF. CDR3 in DNA: TGTGCCAGCAGACCAACTAGCGGGAGGTTGCATGAGCAGTTCTTC.

This clonotype was detected ten times or more. The CDR3 is CASSSERLAKNIQYF. DNA of the CDR3: TGTGCCAGCAGCTCAGAGCGGCTAGCCAAAAACATTCAGTACTTC. This chain connects TRBV11-1 to TRBJ2-4, with D possibly matching TRBD2 (5 bases). V lost 4 bases, J lost 0 bases, and 10 bases lay in between. The CDR3 runs 15 residues. In germline, CDR1 is SGHAT, CDR2 FQDESV (reference sequence).

This clonotype was observed a few times. The chain uses TRBV20-1 and TRBJ2-3, with 7 bases matching TRBD2. J lost 4 bases, V lost 1 base, and 5 bases had no gene match. The CDR3 contains 14 residues. Germline CDR1 DFQATT, CDR2 SNEGSKA (reference sequence). The CDR3 sequence: CSARGPGGADTQYF. CDR3 sequence (DNA): TGCAGTGCTAGAGGACCGGGAGGAGCAGATACGCAGTATTTT.

This clonotype was counted at least ten times. This sequence joins TRBV6-1 and TRBJ1-5, with D unresolved. Germline-derived CDR1 and CDR2 are MNHNS and SASEGT. Trimming took off 4 bases at V and 3 bases at J, with 7 bases between the two ends. CDR3 length equals 13 residues. The CDR3 protein is CASSADYNQPQHF. The CDR3 nucleotides are TGTGCCAGCAGTGCGGACTACAATCAGCCCCAGCATTTT.

This clonotype has a single count. This chain links TRBV7-9 with TRBJ1-1; no firm D call. V was clipped by 7 bases and J by 1 base, with 7 bases between them. The length of the CDR3 is 12 residues. Germline V gives CDR1 SEHNR, CDR2 FQNEAQ (reference sequence). This CDR3 reads CASTPKNTEAFF. CDR3 nucleotide sequence: TGTGCCAGCACCCCCAAGAACACTGAAGCTTTCTTT. The complete variable domain, with remaining parts taken from reference TRBV7-9 and TRBJ1-1, reads DTGVSQNPRHKITKRGQNVTFRCDPISEHNRLYWYRQTLGQGPEFLTYFQNEAQLEKSRLLSDRFSAERPKGSFSTLEIQRTEQGDSAMYLCASTPKNTEAFFGQGTRLTVV.

The V gene is TRBV10-3, the J gene TRBJ1-4; maybe TRBD1 (5 bases). CDR3 length equals 11 residues. Trimming left V 2 bases short and J 11 bases short, with 6 bases between. CDR1 ENHRY and CDR2 SYGVKD come from the germline V gene. The CDR3 spells CAISEGTKLFF. DNA of the CDR3: TGTGCCATCAGTGAGGGGACGAAACTGTTTTTT.

This clonotype showed up many times. The chain carries TRBV15 and TRBJ1-1; D is unclear. The CDR3 is made up of 14 amino acids. CDR1 and CDR2 from the germline V gene are LNHNV and YYDKDF (reference sequence). The V end was cut by 0 bases, the J end by 0 bases, with 5 bases between. CDR3 nucleotide sequence: TGTGCCACCAGCAGAGATATGCTGAACACTGAAGCTTTCTTT. Translation: CATSRDMLNTEAFF.

This clonotype came up many times. This rearrangement joins TRBV20-1 to TRBJ2-1; 12 bases map to TRBD2. V lost 2 bases and J lost 8; bases outside the gene matches: 4. This CDR3 spans 14 amino acids. Per germline, CDR1 DFQATT and CDR2 SNEGSKA (reference sequence). The CDR3 loop reads CSARLAGGPDEQFF. CDR3 nucleotide sequence: TGCAGTGCTAGACTAGCGGGGGGGCCGGATGAGCAGTTCTTC.

The chain links TRBV4-1 to TRBJ2-1, with D possibly matching TRBD2 (6 bases). CDR3 length: 14 residues. Trimming stripped 0 bases from V and 5 bases from J, with 8 bases between. CDR1 is MGHRA, CDR2 YSYEKL, per germline. The DNA of the CDR3 is TGCGCCAGCAGCCAAGAGGGACTTGACAATGAGCAGTTCTTC. Translating it yields CASSQEGLDNEQFF.

With regard to this clonotype: A much larger clone lies one base from this, so it may be a read error. The rearrangement joins TRBV24-1 to TRBJ2-7, with 7 bases aligning to TRBD1. V lost 4 bases and J lost 3; bases outside the gene matches: 5. Germline loops: CDR1 KGHDR, CDR2 SFDVKD. This CDR3 contains 14 residues. CDR3 DNA: TGTGCCACCAGTGAAGGGGGACAGCTCTACGAGCAGTACTTC. Its translation: CATSEGGQLYEQYF.

A single count supports this clonotype. A much more abundant neighbour one base away suggests this may be a read error. CDR3 DNA sequence: TGTGCCAGCAGCGTAGGGGGGCAGAATAATGAAAAACTGTTTTTT. Translation gives CASSVGGQNNEKLFF. The V and J genes are TRBV9 and TRBJ1-4, with D perhaps matching TRBD1 (6 bases). The ends were cut back, 0 bases at V and 4 bases at J, with 10 bases in the middle. Germline V gene lookup returns CDR1 SGDLS and CDR2 YYNGEE. The CDR3 extends over 15 amino acids. The full variable domain, in which reference TRBV9 and TRBJ1-4 provide the parts outside the CDR3, is DSGVTQTPKHLITATGQRVTLRCSPRSGDLSVYWYQQSLDQGLQFLIQYYNGEERAKGNILERFSAQQFPDLHSELNLSSLELGDSALYFCASSVGGQNNEKLFFGSGTQLSVL.

The V gene is TRBV27, the J gene TRBJ2-3; D may be TRBD1 (6 bases). The CDR3 is 13 amino acids. The V gene lost 5 bases and the J gene lost 5 bases, with 11 bases spanning the gap. Germline V lookup: CDR1 MNHEY, CDR2 SMNVEV (reference sequence). CDR3 nucleotides: TGTGCCAGCAGTGGACAGTTACGAGATACGCAGTATTTT. The encoded protein is CASSGQLRDTQYF.

This clonotype was seen only once. The V and J genes are TRBV29-1 and TRBJ2-5; 9 bases align to TRBD1. The germline gives CDR1 SQVTM, CDR2 ANQGSEA. The CDR3 loop spans 16 amino acids. The trim removed 4 bases at V and 4 bases at J, leaving 13 bases unmatched. The CDR3 DNA sequence: TGCAGCGTTGCGGGGACCGGGACAGGGTATGGAGAGACCCAGTACTTC. It is translated as CSVAGTGTGYGETQYF. Variable domain in full (rest from reference TRBV29-1 and TRBJ2-5): SAVISQKPSRDICQRGTSLTIQCQVDSQVTMMFWYRQQPGQSLTLIATANQGSEATYESGFVIDKFPISRPNLTFSTLTVSNMSPEDSSIYLCSVAGTGTGYGETQYFGPGTRLLVL.

This clonotype was seen once. The rearrangement links TRBV9 to TRBJ2-6; the D gene is possibly TRBD2 (5 bases). In germline, CDR1 is SGDLS, CDR2 YYNGEE. Trimming shortened V by 3 bases and J by 4 bases, and 20 bases separated the two germline ends. The CDR3 runs to 18 residues. The CDR3 bases are TGTGCCAGCAGCGCCTCCGGACTCGGCCCTCTCGGGGCCAACGTCCTGACTTTC. Translation gives CASSASGLGPLGANVLTF.

Ten or more counts support this clonotype. The chain employs TRBV2 and TRBJ2-7, with a weak D call TRBD1 (6 bases). Germline loops: CDR1 SNHLY, CDR2 FYNNEI. Trimming took off 4 bases at V and 2 bases at J, with 15 bases between the two ends. The CDR3 extends over 15 amino acids. The CDR3 loop reads CASSASLGGPYEQYV. The CDR3, as DNA: TGTGCCAGCAGTGCATCTCTAGGGGGACCCTACGAGCAGTACGTC.

This clonotype appeared many times. The chain links TRBV7-2 to TRBJ2-1; D remains unclear. V was clipped by 1 base and J by 9 bases, with 19 bases between them. Germline V lookup: CDR1 SGHTA, CDR2 FQGNSA. This CDR3 spans 16 amino acids. CDR3 coding DNA: TGTGCCAGCAGCTTAGAGACCGGCACGTGGCTCAGTGAGCAGTTCTTC. It translates to CASSLETGTWLSEQFF.

As for this clonotype: It may be a read error: a sequence one base away is much more abundant. This sequence joins TRBV6-2 or TRBV6-3 and TRBJ2-5; tentatively, D is TRBD1 or TRBD2 (5 bases each). Germline loops: CDR1 MNHEY, CDR2 SVGEGT. The CDR3 is made up of 16 amino acids. For the CDR3, the DNA is TGTGCCAGCGGAGGACACATGACCAAATATCAAGAGGCCCAGTACTTC. Residues: CASGGHMTKYQEAQYF.

This clonotype appeared a single time. At one boundary the junction diverges from the germline segment, which might be a read error. This chain connects TRBV6-1 to TRBJ2-2, with D perhaps TRBD2 (5 bases). The V gene's germline CDR1 is MNHNS and CDR2 SASEGT. The CDR3 runs 16 residues. CDR3 in amino acids: CASSLLGGLLTGVLFF. The DNA for the CDR3 is TGTGCCAGCAGCCTCCTTGGTGGGCTTCTCACCGGGGTGCTGTTTTTT.

This clonotype was seen at least ten times. The chain combines TRBV28 with TRBJ2-3; D perhaps matches TRBD2 (6 bases). This CDR3 region has 17 residues. Trimming took 3 bases from V and 0 from J, leaving 16 bases between them. The germline V gene encodes CDR1 MDHEN and CDR2 SYDVKM. The chain's CDR3 is CASSLQRSGPSTDTQYF. The CDR3 DNA reads TGTGCCAGCAGTTTGCAGCGGAGCGGGCCGAGCACAGATACGCAGTATTTT.

Only a few counts were recorded for this clonotype. The rearrangement uses TRBV13 and TRBJ2-1; 14 bases agree with TRBD2. Per germline, CDR1 PRHDT and CDR2 FYEKMQ (reference sequence). Trimming took 4 bases from V and 7 from J; bases not matched to a gene: 9. The CDR3 is 17 residues long. CDR3 amino acids: CASSSPLTSGGANEQFF. The DNA for the CDR3 is TGTGCCAGCAGCTCCCCACTGACTAGCGGGGGGGCGAATGAGCAGTTCTTC.

The rearrangement links TRBV20-1 to TRBJ2-5, with D unclear. The length of the CDR3 is 14 residues. The germline gives CDR1 DFQATT, CDR2 SNEGSKA (reference sequence). Trimming shortened V by 2 bases and J by 5 bases, and 15 bases separated the two germline ends. The CDR3 reads CSARTDLKLETQYF. CDR3 bases: TGCAGTGCTAGAACCGACCTGAAACTGGAGACCCAGTACTTC.

This chain uses TRBV30 with TRBJ2-4; no clear D. Deletions cut 3 bases from V and 9 bases from J, with 12 bases between. Germline CDR1 is GTSNPN and CDR2 is SVGIG (reference sequence). The CDR3 is made up of 12 amino acids. The CDR3 is CAWSPSPGIQYF. CDR3 DNA sequence: TGTGCCTGGAGCCCCTCTCCAGGCATTCAGTACTTC.

This clonotype was counted many times. The V and J genes are TRBV5-1 and TRBJ1-2; the D is unclear. The CDR3 length is 12 residues. CDR1 is SGHRS, CDR2 YFSETQ, per germline. Trimming removed 0 bases at V and 4 bases at J, with 4 bases between. For the CDR3, the DNA is TGCGCCAGCAGCTTGGACAGCTATGGCTACACCTTC. It encodes CASSLDSYGYTF.

This clonotype was picked up many times. The gene calls are TRBV3-1 and TRBJ2-3; D unclear. Germline V gene lookup returns CDR1 LGHDT and CDR2 YNNKEL (reference sequence). V gave up 0 bases and J gave up 3 bases, with 7 bases separating them. The CDR3 spans 14 residues. This CDR3 is CASSQDWSTDTQYF. The DNA for the CDR3 is TGTGCCAGCAGCCAAGATTGGAGTACAGATACGCAGTATTTT.

This clonotype was counted between two and nine times. The genes are TRBV20-1 and TRBJ2-1; D is possibly TRBD2 (6 bases). The V and J ends lost 4 bases and 1 base respectively, with 8 bases between them. The CDR3 is 13 residues long. Germline V gene data show CDR1 as DFQATT and CDR2 as SNEGSKA (reference sequence). The CDR3 nucleotides are TGCAGTGCTAAGCGGGCTTCCTACAATGAGCAGTTCTTC. This translates into CSAKRASYNEQFF.